Described below is a single T cell receptor beta chain sequence and its context. Sequenced by immunoSEQ multiplex PCR; TCRdb stores in-frame clones only, minus some. Here the sample spans approximately 340,000 clones, around 92% being singletons. The V gene lost 0 bases and the J gene lost 1 base, with 10 bases spanning the gap. There are 16 residues in the CDR3. Per the germline V gene, CDR1 is LGHNA and CDR2 is YSLEER. These data belong to a study of Ad26.COV2.S vaccination and SARS-CoV-2 variants. The receptor's source is a human donor who had recovered from COVID-19. The sequencing here drew on peripheral blood, taken after recovery from COVID-19. The V call is TRBV4-3, the J call TRBJ1-5; a weak D match, TRBD1 (5 bases). CDR3 DNA sequence: TGCGCCAGCAGCCAAGACGCAGGGCTAAGCAATCAGCCCCAGCATTTT. It yields the protein CASSQDAGLSNQPQHF.